The sample holds a few counts of the clone carrying this TCR beta chain. The antigen is undetermined. This CDR3 spans 15 amino acids. J gave up 3 bases and V 1 base, and 3 bases lay outside the gene matches. The record originates from a study of T cell repertoires in cytomegalovirus infection. Study in general: It can be stated that public TCR beta signatures indicated CMV infection as well as a matching HLA type.

A single record per CDR3 protein comes from TCRdb applying MiXCR to the reads. The sample comprises about 300,000 distinct CDR3 sequences, roughly 23% of which are singletons, and more than 11% rests with the top ten. Study-level findings and limits: In two of eight donors, the top clonotype was HLA-C-restricted CMV-specific. Cumulative frequency (of public TCR beta family members) identified carriers of CMV plus the relevant HLA.

This TCR came from a human donor in good health (CMV status not recorded). Some clones in this sample may be carry-over from other donors' samples. The V gene is TRBV12-3 or TRBV12-4, the J gene TRBJ1-5; 7 bases are shared with TRBD1. The sequenced sample was PBMCs. This chain's CDR3 is CASSLGQGINQPQHF. DNA of the CDR3: TGTGCCAGCAGTTTAGGACAGGGAATCAATCAGCCCCAGCATTTT.